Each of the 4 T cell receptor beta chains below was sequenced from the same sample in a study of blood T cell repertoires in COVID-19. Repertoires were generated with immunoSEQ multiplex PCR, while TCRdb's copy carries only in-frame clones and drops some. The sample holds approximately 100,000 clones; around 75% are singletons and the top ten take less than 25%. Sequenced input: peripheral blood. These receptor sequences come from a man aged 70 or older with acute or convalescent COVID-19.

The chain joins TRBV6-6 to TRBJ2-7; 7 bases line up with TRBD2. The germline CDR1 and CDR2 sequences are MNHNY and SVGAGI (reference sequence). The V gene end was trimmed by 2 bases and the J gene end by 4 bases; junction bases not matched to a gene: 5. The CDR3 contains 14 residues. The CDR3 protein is CASSYGGGGYEQYF. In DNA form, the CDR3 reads TGTGCCAGCAGTTACGGGGGGGGAGGGTACGAGCAGTACTTC.

The CDR3 bases are TGTGCCAGCTCACCACGTTCGGACAGGGATCGATCACCCCTCCACTTT. Encoded protein: CASSPRSDRDRSPLHF. The chain uses TRBV18 and TRBJ1-6, with TRBD1 matching 8 bases. V shed 1 base, J shed 10 bases, and the junction held 9 bases outside the gene matches. CDR3 length: 16 residues. The germline V gene has CDR1 KGHSH and CDR2 LQKENI.

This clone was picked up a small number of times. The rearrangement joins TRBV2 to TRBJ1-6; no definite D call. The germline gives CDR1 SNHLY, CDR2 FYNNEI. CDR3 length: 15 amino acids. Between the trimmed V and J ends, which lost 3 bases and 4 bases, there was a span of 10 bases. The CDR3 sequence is CASSDGVTYNSPLHF. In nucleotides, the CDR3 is TGTGCCAGCAGTGATGGAGTAACGTATAATTCACCCCTCCACTTT.

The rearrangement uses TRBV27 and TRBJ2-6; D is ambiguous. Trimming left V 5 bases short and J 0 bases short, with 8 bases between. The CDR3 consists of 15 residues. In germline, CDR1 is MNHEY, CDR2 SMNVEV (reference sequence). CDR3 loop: CASSPVLSGANVLTF. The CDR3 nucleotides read TGTGCCAGCAGTCCCGTTCTCTCTGGGGCCAACGTCCTGACTTTC.